This T cell receptor beta chain came from a study of radiation and T cells in renal cell carcinoma (dated by TCRdb to about 2020). About the full investigation: TCR beta sequencing covered roughly 53 samples in total, comprising some 26 tumors and roughly 27 peripheral blood samples. The last blood draw happened 4 weeks after radiation, timed to coincide with nephrectomy. Across all 50 or so samples, around 4,000,000 unique CDR3 nucleotide sequences, encoding roughly 2,600,000 unique CDR3 amino acid sequences, were identified.

The germline V gene (reference sequence) provides CDR1 LNHDA and CDR2 SQIVND. Measured from the cysteine to the phenylalanine, the CDR3 is 13 residues long. The entry retains the CDR3 DNA only, 39 bases that are in frame from base 1. V is shortened by 4 bases, J by 6 bases, and the region joining them spans 11 bases. Note on this clone: The target of this receptor is not known. No base quality information exists; no much larger clone differs at one position.

The sample's time point label is to be understood as: blood 4 weeks post-SBRT, at nephrectomy. The label giving this sample's treatment or condition can be read as: 15 Gy SBRT to primary tumor, nephrectomy 4 weeks later. Samples came from a clinical trial, in which primary renal cell carcinomas received 15 Gy stereotactic body radiation therapy followed by nephrectomy 4 weeks later. To track tumor-enriched clonotypes, serial peripheral blood was sampled from radiation-treated patients at baseline and at 2 weeks and 4 weeks after SBRT. Every patient's renal cell carcinoma showed clear cell pathology. Genomic DNA for TCR sequencing was prepared using the QIAamp DNA Blood Mini Kit (Qiagen). The analyses included just those samples that passed every quality control check. The paper as a whole reports these results and caveats: Effects of radiation dose or scheduling on the TCR repertoire could not be addressed with the single-armed trial design. Tracking of blood repertoire dynamics stopped at about 4 weeks after treatment, with no follow-up past that point. Because pretreatment tumor biopsies were not available, the baseline intratumoral presence of clonotypes could not be determined. In blood, the top tumor clonotypes increased from baseline to 2 weeks after radiation and then shrank by 4 weeks, which suggests a temporary expansion of tumor-resident clones.

Following the manufacturer's recommendations, the immunoSEQ kit was used to generate TCR beta libraries from genomic DNA. Library preparation used a first multiplex PCR with proprietary primers, then a second PCR adding unique barcodes, with bead cleanups after each round. A positive control reaction and a negative control reaction, both provided in the kit, were run with every batch of samples. The final libraries were assessed on an Agilent 4200 TapeStation D1000 ScreenTape, pooled by volume, and quantified by qPCR. Sequencing ran on an Illumina NextSeq500 with a MidOutput 150-cycle cartridge, using 156 Read1 and 15 Index1 cycles with kit custom primers. The pooled library was loaded at roughly 1 pM with around 20% PhiX control spiked in. In the source study's methods: Vendor-processed data were analyzed in R, with a clonotype defined as all T cells sharing the same CDR3 nucleotide sequence. For clone abundance analyses, frequencies were normalized to the 10,000 most abundant clones per sample. Public T cell clones, which averaged fewer than five per sample, were excluded before analysis. An abundance difference of at least 32-fold between compartments was the criterion for calling clonotypes tumor-enriched or baseline blood-enriched. Clonotypes expanded or contracted between blood time points were identified with a beta-binomial differential abundance model. Tumor-blood repertoire similarity was measured with the Baroni-Urbani and Buser coefficient, and groups were compared using two-tailed Wilcoxon tests in R. TCRdb holds this immuneACCESS table with in-frame rearrangements only. Some clones are missing; in checked studies, unresolved V genes explain under half, and the rest has no known cause. For V, J and clone size, that table is used; D and trimming come from the DNA. The sample table lists around 64,000 clones, about 83% of them with a count of one. The ten largest clones capture more than 6.5% of the sample.

The chain is encoded by TRBV19 joined to TRBJ2-3; 5 matching bases give a weak D call of TRBD2. The specimen was blood, collected from a patient whose treatment included radiotherapy and nephrectomy. The source of this sequence is a man aged 55 to 69 with renal cell carcinoma. CDR3 loop: CASSTVLADTQYF. The base sequence is TGTGCCAGTAGTACTGTTTTAGCGGATACGCAGTATTTT.